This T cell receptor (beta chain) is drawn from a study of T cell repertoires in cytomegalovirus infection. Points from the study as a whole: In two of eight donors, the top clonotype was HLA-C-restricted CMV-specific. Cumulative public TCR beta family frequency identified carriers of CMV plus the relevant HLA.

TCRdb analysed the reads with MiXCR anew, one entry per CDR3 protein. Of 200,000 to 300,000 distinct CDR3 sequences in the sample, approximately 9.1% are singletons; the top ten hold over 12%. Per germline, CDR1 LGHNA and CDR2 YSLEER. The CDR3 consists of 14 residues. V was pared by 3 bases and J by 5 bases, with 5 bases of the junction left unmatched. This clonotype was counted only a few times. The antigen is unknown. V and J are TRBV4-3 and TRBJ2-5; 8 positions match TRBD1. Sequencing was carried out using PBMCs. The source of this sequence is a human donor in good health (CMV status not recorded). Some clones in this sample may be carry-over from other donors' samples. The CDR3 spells CASSQDRVGETQYF. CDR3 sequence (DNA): TGCGCCAGCAGCCAGGACAGGGTTGGCGAGACCCAGTACTTC.